These T cell receptor beta chains were read from a single sample in a study of post-analysis software for immune sequencing data. MiXCR, run by TCRdb on the PCR reads, gives a single entry per CDR3 protein. The profile shows roughly 800,000 distinct CDR3 sequences, just over 45% of them singletons. Sequenced input: blood. The source of these receptors is a girl aged 5-17 years with multiple sclerosis. Each CDR3 is given without its conserved first and last residue.

j_gene	v_gene	CDR3aa
TRBJ2-1	TRBV10-2	ASSDRQEGLRNEQF
TRBJ1-1	TRBV7-9	ASSSTGATARSEAF
TRBJ2-5	TRBV29-1	SVDLTGTGETQY
TRBJ1-5	TRBV7-9	ASSRGQSHQPQH
TRBJ1-1	TRBV29-1	SVVGDLTEAF
TRBJ2-1	TRBV20-1	SARDGGGALYYNEQF
TRBJ2-3	TRBV29-1	SVDAPWDRGKGPADTQY
TRBJ2-1	TRBV15	ATSKEREWAYNEQF
TRBJ2-3	TRBV7-2	ASSLFGGLTDTQY
TRBJ2-3	TRBV6-6	ASTPHGSTDTQY
TRBJ2-1	TRBV10-3	AISDVLAGLQLNEQF
TRBJ2-1	TRBV30	AWSPGFPNNEQF
TRBJ2-6	TRBV20-1	SARDIGQGQAHSGANVLT
TRBJ2-3	TRBV7-9	ASSLGQGGPLRSTDTQY
TRBJ2-3	TRBV20-1	SAGLGLAGGPPDTQY
TRBJ2-1	TRBV28	ASSFGGRASYEQF
TRBJ1-2	TRBV7-2	ASSPPFGYGYT
TRBJ2-3	TRBV29-1	SVGVLAGTDTQY
TRBJ2-7	TRBV21-1	ASSIPETCYEQY
TRBJ2-1	TRBV3-1	ASSQTMGTSLSHNEQF
TRBJ2-5	TRBV2	ASRGGQGSAETQY
TRBJ1-6	TRBV7-3	ASSLEGRSNSPLH
TRBJ2-6	TRBV27	ASSFFYALNGSGANVLT
TRBJ2-7	TRBV18	ASSPPEGAYEQY
TRBJ2-7	TRBV28	ASSPNRDEQY
TRBJ2-1	TRBV7-8	ASSATGTTLYNEQF
TRBJ1-1	TRBV29-1	SVGGQGYTEAF
TRBJ1-1	TRBV6-6	ASRTPGGEANTEAF
TRBJ2-1	TRBV7-2	ASSPSEYEQF
TRBJ2-3	TRBV27	ASSSDGLAVTDTQY
TRBJ1-2	TRBV10-3	AISELDRAQGDYGYT
TRBJ2-7	TRBV7-8	ASSLGTGVHEQY
TRBJ1-5	TRBV13	ASSPKGEPQH
TRBJ2-1	TRBV9	ASSTHSGSGHNEQF
-	TRBV3-1	VSSQGTRGYEQY
TRBJ2-7	TRBV20-1	SIEPPTFSYEQY
TRBJ2-3	TRBV12-3/TRBV12-4	ASSHPVGGGRDTQY
TRBJ2-7	TRBV10-3	AISEQGAGEQY
TRBJ2-3	TRBV12-3/TRBV12-4	ASSFLPGTGDSTDTQY